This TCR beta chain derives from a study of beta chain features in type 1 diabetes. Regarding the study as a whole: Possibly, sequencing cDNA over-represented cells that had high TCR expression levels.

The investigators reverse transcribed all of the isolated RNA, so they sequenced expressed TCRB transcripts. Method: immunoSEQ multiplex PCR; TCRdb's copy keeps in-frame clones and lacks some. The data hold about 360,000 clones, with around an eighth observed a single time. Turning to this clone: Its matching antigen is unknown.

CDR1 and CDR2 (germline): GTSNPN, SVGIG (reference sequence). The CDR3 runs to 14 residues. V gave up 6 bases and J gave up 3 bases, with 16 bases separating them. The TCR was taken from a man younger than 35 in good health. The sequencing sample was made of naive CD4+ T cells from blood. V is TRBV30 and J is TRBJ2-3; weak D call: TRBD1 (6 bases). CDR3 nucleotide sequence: TGTGCCTGCCGAGAGGGGGACCATACAGATACGCAGTATTTT. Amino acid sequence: CACREGDHTDTQYF.